The rows below give T cell receptor beta chains drawn from one sample of a study of early T cells in non-severe SARS-CoV-2 infection. TCRdb independently ran MiXCR on the 5' RACE reads; one entry per CDR3 protein. The table shows 45,000 to 50,000 distinct CDR3 sequences, with less than 7.5% occurring only once. The sample in question was whole blood, obtained at baseline. Receptors were obtained from an adult who was a healthcare worker with PCR-confirmed SARS-CoV-2 infection or an uninfected control (not recorded which). Each CDR3 is given with its conserved first and last residue. D genes are given only for firm matches. Clone size is shown for a subset of rows, as once, few, many or a class of expanded clone.

>many|TRBV5-1|TRBJ2-3|-
CASSLDGVTSTDTQYF
TGCGCCAGCAGCTTGGATGGGGTTACTTCCACAGATACGCAGTATTTT
>few|TRBV6-6|TRBJ1-1|-
CASSHGAGNTEAFF
TGTGCCAGCAGCCACGGGGCGGGGAACACTGAAGCTTTCTTT
>many|TRBV7-2|TRBJ2-3|-
CASSLSGSSTDTQYF
TGTGCCAGCAGCTTATCAGGGTCAAGCACAGATACGCAGTATTTT
>many|TRBV6-5|TRBJ1-1|-
CASGGGRAGTPNTEAFF
TGTGCCAGCGGCGGTGGGAGAGCCGGGACGCCGAACACTGAAGCTTTCTTT
>many|TRBV4-3|TRBJ1-2|-
CASSQEWRANNYGYTF
TGCGCCAGCAGCCAAGAGTGGCGCGCCAACAACTATGGCTACACCTTC
>-|TRBV27|TRBJ1-1|-
CASREGDTEAFF
TGTGCCAGCAGGGAGGGGGACACTGAAGCTTTCTTT
>many|TRBV6-4|TRBJ2-7|-
CASSARPYF
TGTGCCAGCAGCGCCAGACCGTACTTC
>-|TRBV7-9|TRBJ1-6|-
CASSLRGPSPLHF
TGTGCCAGCAGCTTAAGAGGCCCTTCACCCCTCCACTTT
>many|TRBV7-2|TRBJ2-7|-
CASSSSVTYEQYF
TGTGCCAGCAGCTCTAGCGTCACCTACGAGCAGTACTTC
>many|TRBV7-9|TRBJ1-2|-
CASSLALGQINYGYTF
TGTGCCAGCAGCTTAGCGCTCGGACAGATTAACTATGGCTACACCTTC